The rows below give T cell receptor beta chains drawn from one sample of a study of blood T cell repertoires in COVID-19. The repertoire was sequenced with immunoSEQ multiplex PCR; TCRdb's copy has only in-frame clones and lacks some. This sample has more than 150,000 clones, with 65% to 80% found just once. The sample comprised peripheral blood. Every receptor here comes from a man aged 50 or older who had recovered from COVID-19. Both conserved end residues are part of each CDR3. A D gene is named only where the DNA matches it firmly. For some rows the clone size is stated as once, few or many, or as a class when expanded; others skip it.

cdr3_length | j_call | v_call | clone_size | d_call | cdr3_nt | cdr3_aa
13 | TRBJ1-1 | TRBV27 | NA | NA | TGTGCCAGCAGCACACTGGACAGCACTGAAGCTTTCTTT | CASSTLDSTEAFF
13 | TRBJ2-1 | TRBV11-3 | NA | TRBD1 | TGTGCCAGCAGCTTAGTTGGACAGGGAGAGCAGTTCTTC | CASSLVGQGEQFF
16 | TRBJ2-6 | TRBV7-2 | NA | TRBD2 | TGTGCCAGCAGCACTAGCGGGAGCTCTGGGGCCAACGTCCTGACTTTC | CASSTSGSSGANVLTF
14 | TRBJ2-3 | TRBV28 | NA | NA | TGTGCCAGCAGTCGAACTAGATTCAGAGATACGCAGTATTTT | CASSRTRFRDTQYF
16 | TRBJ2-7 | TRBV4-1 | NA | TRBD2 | TGCGCCAGCAGCCTAACGGGACTAGCGGGAATCAACGAGCAGTACTTC | CASSLTGLAGINEQYF
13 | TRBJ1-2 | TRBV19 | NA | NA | TGTGCCAGTAGTCGTGCGGTTAACTATGGCTACACCTTC | CASSRAVNYGYTF
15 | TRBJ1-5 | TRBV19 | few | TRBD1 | TGTGCCAGTAGCTCGGACAGGGGGCACAATCAGCCCCAGCATTTT | CASSSDRGHNQPQHF
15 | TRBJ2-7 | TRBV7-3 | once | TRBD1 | TGTGCCAGCAGCCTAATGGCGGGACAGGCCTACGAGCAGTACTTC | CASSLMAGQAYEQYF
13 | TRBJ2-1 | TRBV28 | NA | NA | TGTGCCAGCACCAACGGGGAGACGTTCACGCAGTTCTTC | CASTNGETFTQFF
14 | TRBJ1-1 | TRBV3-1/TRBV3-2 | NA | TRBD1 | TGTGCCAGCAGCGCGGGACAGGCGAACACTGAAGCTTTCTTT | CASSAGQANTEAFF
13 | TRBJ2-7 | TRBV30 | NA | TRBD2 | TGTGCCTTTCCGGGACTAGCTCTTCACGAGCAGTACTTC | CAFPGLALHEQYF
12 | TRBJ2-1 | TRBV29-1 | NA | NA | TGCAGCGTTCAGCGGGTGGGCGGTGAGCAGTTCTTC | CSVQRVGGEQFF
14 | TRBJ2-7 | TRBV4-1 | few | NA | TGCGCCAGCAGCCCCCGACTAGATCCCTACGAGCAGTACTTC | CASSPRLDPYEQYF
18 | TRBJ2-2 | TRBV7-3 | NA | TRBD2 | TGTGCCAGCAGCTTAACGGTCGGGCTAGCGGGAGTAACCGGGGAGCTGTTTTTT | CASSLTVGLAGVTGELFF
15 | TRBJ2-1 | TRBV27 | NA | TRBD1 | TGTGCCAGCAGTCCGGGGACAGGCCCCCGGAATGAGCAGTTCTTC | CASSPGTGPRNEQFF
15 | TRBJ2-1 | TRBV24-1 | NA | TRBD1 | TGTGCCACCAGTGACCTCGGACAGGGGGCGTATGAGCAGTTCTTC | CATSDLGQGAYEQFF
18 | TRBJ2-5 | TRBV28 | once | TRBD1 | TGTGCCAGCAGTTCACCGACCCGGCGGACAGGGGCTATGGAGACCCAGTACTTC | CASSSPTRRTGAMETQYF
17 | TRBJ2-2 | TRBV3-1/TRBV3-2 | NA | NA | TGTGCCAGCAGCCAAGGCTCTTTGACATCGAACACCGGGGAGCTGTTTTTT | CASSQGSLTSNTGELFF
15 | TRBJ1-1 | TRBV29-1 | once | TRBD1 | TGCAGCGTTGGCAACAGGGGGAAAGGGAACACTGAAGCTTTCTTT | CSVGNRGKGNTEAFF
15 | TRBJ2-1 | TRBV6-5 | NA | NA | TGTGCCAGTGGGCGGCGGCAGGGGAAGGACAGTGAGCAGTTCTTC | CASGRRQGKDSEQFF
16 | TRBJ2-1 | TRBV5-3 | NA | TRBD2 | TGTGCCAGAAGCTTGGAAGGGACTAGCGGGATGCAAAAATGGTTCTTC | CARSLEGTSGMQKWFF
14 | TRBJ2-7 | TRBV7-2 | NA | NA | TGTGCCAGCAGCTTAAATGCTCGGTCCTACGAGCAGTACTTC | CASSLNARSYEQYF
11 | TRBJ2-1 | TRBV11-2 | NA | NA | TGTGCCAGCAGCTGGGGAGACGAGCAGTTCTTC | CASSWGDEQFF
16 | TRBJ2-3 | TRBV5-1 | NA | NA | TGCGCCAGCAGCTTGGTCCCACAGGGTATCGCAGATACGCAGTATTTT | CASSLVPQGIADTQYF
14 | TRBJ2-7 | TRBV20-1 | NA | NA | TGCAGTGCTAGTAGGAGGGGGGGTCTTTACGAGCAGTACTTC | CSASRRGGLYEQYF
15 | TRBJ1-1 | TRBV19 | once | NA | TGTGCCAGTAGTATAGAGGAACTACGCAACACTGAAGCTTTCTTT | CASSIEELRNTEAFF